Sequencing of this T cell receptor (beta chain) was carried out in a study of human thymus T cells. General observations from the study: Gene usage for V and J segments appeared biased in thymic and blood repertoires.

Method: immunoSEQ multiplex PCR; TCRdb's copy keeps in-frame clones and lacks some. This sample has about 44,000 clones, with 90% to 95% found just once. Concerning this clone itself: The antigen remains undetermined.

The CDR3 consists of 13 residues. CDR1 and CDR2 (germline): GTSNPN, SVGIG (reference sequence). The sample comprised blood. J is TRBJ1-6 and V is TRBV30, with TRBD1 matching over 8 bases. This clonotype originated in a boy younger than two with a congenital heart defect but otherwise immunologically healthy. CDR3 in DNA: TGTGCTGCCCCGGGACAGGATAATTCACCCCTCCACTTT. Its protein is CAAPGQDNSPLHF.